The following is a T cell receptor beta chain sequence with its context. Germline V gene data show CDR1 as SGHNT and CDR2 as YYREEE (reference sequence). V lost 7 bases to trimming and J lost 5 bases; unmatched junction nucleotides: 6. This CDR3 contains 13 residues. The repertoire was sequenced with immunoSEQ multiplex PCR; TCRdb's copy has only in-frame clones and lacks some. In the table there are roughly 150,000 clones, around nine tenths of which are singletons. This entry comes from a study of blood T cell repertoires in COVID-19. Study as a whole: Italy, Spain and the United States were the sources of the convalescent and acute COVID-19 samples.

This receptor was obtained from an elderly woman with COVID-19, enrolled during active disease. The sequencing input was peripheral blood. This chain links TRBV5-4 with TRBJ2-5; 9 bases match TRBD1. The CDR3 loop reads CASGIQGAETQYF. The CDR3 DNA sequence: TGTGCCAGCGGCATACAGGGGGCTGAGACCCAGTACTTC.